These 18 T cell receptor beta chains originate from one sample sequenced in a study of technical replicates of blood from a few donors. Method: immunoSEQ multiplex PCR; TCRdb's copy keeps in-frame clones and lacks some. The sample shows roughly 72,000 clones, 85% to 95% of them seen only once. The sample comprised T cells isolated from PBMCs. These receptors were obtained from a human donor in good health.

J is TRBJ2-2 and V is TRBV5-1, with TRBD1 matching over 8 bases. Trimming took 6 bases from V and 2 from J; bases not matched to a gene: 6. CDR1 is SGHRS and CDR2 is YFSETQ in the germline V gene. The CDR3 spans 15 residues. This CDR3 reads CASNPGQVNTGELFF. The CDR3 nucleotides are TGCGCCAGCAATCCGGGACAGGTTAACACCGGGGAGCTGTTTTTT.

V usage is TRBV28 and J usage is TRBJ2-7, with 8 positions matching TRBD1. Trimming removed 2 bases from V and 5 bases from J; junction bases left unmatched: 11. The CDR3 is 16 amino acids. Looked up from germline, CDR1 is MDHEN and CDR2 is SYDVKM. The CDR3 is CASSLILQGALNEQYF. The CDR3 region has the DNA TGTGCCAGCAGTTTAATCTTGCAGGGGGCGCTAAACGAGCAGTACTTC.

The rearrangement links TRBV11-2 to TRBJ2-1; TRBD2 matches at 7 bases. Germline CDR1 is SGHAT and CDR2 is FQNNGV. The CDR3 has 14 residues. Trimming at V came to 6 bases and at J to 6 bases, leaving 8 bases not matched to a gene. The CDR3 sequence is CASRPGGRGNEQFF. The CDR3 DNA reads TGTGCCAGCAGACCCGGGGGGAGGGGCAATGAGCAGTTCTTC.

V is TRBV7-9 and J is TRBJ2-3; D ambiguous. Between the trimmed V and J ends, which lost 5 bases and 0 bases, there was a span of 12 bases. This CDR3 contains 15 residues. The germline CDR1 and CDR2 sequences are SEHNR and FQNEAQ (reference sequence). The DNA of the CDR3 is TGTGCCAGCAGCCCAACCTCAGAAAGCACAGATACGCAGTATTTT. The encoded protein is CASSPTSESTDTQYF.

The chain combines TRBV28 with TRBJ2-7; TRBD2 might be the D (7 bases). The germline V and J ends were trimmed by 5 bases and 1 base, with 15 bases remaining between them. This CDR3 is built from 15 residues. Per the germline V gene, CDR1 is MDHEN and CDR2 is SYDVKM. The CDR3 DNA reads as TGTGCCAGCAGTGAGGAGGGGGACTATTCCTACGAGCAGTACTTC. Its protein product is CASSEEGDYSYEQYF. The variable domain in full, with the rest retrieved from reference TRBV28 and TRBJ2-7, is DVKVTQSSRYLVKRTGEKVFLECVQDMDHENMFWYRQDPGLGLRLIYFSYDVKMKEKGDIPEGYSVSREKKERFSLILESASTNQTSMYLCASSEEGDYSYEQYFGPGTRLTVT.

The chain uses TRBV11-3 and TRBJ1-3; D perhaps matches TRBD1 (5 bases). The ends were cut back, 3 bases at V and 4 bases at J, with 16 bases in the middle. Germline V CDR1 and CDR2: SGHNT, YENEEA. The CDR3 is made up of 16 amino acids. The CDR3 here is CASSFGAGELGNTIYF. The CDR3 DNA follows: TGTGCCAGCAGCTTTGGTGCGGGGGAATTGGGAAACACCATATATTTT.

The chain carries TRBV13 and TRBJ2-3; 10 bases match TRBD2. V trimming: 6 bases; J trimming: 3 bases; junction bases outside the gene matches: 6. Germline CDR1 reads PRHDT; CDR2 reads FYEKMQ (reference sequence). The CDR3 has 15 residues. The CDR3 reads CASRASGSLTDTQYF. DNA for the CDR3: TGTGCCAGCAGGGCTAGCGGGAGCCTGACAGATACGCAGTATTTT.

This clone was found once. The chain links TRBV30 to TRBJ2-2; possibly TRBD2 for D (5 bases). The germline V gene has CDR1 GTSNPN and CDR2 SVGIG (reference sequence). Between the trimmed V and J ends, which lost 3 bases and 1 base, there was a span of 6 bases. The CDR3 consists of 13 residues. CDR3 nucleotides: TGTGCCTGGAGCGGGATGAACACCGGGGAGCTGTTTTTT. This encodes CAWSGMNTGELFF.

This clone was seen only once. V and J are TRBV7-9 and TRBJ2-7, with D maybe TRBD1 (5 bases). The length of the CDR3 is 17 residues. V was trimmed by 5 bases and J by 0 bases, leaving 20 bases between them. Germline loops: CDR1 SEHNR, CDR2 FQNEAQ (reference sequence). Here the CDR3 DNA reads TGTGCCAGCAGCCCCAGGGATCTATTTGATCGCTCCTACGAGCAGTACTTC. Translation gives CASSPRDLFDRSYEQYF.

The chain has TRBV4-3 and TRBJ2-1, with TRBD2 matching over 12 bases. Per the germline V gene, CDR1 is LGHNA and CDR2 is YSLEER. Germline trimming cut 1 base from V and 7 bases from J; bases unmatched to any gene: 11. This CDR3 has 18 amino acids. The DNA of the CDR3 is TGCGCCAGCAGCCAAGGACTAGCGGGAGAAGAGGGAAAGAATGAGCAGTTCTTC. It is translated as CASSQGLAGEEGKNEQFF.

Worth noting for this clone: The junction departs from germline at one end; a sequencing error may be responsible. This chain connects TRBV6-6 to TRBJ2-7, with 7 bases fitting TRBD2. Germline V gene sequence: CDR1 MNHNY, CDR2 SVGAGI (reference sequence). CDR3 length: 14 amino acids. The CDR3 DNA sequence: TGTGCCAGTAGTTATGGCGGGAGCCTCTACGAGCAGTACTTC. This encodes CASSYGGSLYEQYF.

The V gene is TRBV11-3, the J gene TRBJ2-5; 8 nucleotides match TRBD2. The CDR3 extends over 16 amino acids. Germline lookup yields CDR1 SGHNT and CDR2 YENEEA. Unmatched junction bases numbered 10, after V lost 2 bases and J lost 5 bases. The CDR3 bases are TGTGCCAGCAGCTTACCCATCAACGGGGGGGGTGAGACCCAGTACTTC. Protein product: CASSLPINGGGETQYF.

This chain's CDR3 is CASSVYISGANVLTF. CDR3 DNA sequence: TGTGCCAGCAGCGTATATATCTCTGGGGCCAACGTCCTGACTTTC. The chain employs TRBV9 and TRBJ2-6; no reliable D call. CDR3 size: 15 residues. The V end was cut by 1 base, the J end by 0 bases, with 5 bases between. In germline, CDR1 is SGDLS, CDR2 YYNGEE.

The CDR3 loop is CASRIRGYTGELFF. The CDR3 DNA reads as TGTGCCAGCAGAATTAGGGGTTACACCGGGGAGCTGTTTTTT. This chain joins TRBV13 and TRBJ2-2, with D possibly being TRBD1 (5 bases). Looked up from germline, CDR1 is PRHDT and CDR2 is FYEKMQ (reference sequence). This CDR3 region has 14 residues. The V end lost 6 bases, the J end lost 3 bases, and 11 bases lay between the germline ends.

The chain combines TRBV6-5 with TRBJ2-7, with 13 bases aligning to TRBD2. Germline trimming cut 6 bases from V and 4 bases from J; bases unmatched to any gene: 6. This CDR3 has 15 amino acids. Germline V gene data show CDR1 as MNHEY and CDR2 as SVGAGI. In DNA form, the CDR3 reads TGTGCCAGCAGGGTGTGGACTAGCGGGAGTTACGAGCAGTACTTC. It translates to CASRVWTSGSYEQYF.

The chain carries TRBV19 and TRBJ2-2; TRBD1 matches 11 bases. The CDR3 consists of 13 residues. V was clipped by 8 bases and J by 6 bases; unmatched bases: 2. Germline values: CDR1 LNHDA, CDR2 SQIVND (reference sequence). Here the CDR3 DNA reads TGTGCCAGTGGGACAGGGGGAGCCGGGGAGCTGTTTTTT. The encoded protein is CASGTGGAGELFF.

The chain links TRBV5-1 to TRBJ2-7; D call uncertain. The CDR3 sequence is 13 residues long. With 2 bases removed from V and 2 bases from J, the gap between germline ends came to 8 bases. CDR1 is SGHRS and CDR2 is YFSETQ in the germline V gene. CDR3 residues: CASSFGAPYEQYF. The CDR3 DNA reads TGCGCCAGCAGCTTCGGAGCGCCCTACGAGCAGTACTTC.

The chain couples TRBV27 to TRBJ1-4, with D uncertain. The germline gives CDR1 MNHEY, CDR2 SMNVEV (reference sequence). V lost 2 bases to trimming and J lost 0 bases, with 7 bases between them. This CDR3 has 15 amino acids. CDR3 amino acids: CASSLGGSTNEKLFF. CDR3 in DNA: TGTGCCAGCAGTTTAGGCGGGTCAACTAATGAAAAACTGTTTTTT.